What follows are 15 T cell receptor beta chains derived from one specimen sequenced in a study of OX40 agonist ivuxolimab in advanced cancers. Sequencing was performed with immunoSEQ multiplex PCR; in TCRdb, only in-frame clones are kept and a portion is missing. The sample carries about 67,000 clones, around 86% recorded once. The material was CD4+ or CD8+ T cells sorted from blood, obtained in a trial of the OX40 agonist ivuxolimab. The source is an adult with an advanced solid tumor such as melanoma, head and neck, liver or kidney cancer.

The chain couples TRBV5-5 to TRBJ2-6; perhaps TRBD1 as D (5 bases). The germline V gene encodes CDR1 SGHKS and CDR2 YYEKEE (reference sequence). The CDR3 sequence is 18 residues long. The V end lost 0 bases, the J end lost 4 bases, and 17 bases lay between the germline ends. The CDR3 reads CASSLVQGIIVGANVLTF. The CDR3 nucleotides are TGTGCCAGCAGCTTGGTTCAGGGAATAATCGTAGGGGCCAACGTCCTGACTTTC.

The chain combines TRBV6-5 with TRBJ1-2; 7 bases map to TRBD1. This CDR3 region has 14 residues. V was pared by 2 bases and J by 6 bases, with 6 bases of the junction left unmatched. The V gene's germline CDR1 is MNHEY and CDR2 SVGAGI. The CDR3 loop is CASSYAGQVNGYTF. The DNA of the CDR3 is TGTGCCAGCAGTTACGCTGGACAGGTCAATGGCTACACCTTC.

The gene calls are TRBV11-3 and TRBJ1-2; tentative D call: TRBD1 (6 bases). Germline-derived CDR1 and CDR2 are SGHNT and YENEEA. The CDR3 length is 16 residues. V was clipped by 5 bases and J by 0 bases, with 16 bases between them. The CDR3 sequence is CASSQKGGASNYGYTF. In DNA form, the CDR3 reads TGTGCCAGCAGCCAAAAAGGGGGGGCCTCTAACTATGGCTACACCTTC.

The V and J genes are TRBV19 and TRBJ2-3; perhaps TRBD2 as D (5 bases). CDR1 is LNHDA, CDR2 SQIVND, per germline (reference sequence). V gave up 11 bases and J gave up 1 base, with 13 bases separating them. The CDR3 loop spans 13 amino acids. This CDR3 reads CACRGSGTDTQYF. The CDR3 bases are TGTGCCTGCCGGGGAAGTGGCACAGATACGCAGTATTTT.

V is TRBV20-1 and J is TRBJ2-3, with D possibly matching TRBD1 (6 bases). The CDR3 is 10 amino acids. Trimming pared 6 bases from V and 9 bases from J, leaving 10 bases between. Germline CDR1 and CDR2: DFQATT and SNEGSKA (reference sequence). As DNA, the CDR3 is TGCAGTGCCAGGGGCGGAACGCAGTATTTT. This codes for CSARGGTQYF.

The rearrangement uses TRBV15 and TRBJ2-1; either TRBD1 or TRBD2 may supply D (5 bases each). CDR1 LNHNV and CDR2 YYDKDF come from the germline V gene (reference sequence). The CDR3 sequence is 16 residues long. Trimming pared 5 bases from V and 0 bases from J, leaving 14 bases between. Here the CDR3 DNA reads TGTGCCACCAGCTCTCAAGGGGAGATCTCCTACAATGAGCAGTTCTTC. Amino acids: CATSSQGEISYNEQFF.

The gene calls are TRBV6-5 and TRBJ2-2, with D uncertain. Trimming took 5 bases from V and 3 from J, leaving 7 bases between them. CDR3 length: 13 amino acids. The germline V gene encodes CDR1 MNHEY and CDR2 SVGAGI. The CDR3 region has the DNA TGTGCCAGCAGTCGCAGTTACACCGGGGAGCTGTTTTTT. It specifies CASSRSYTGELFF.

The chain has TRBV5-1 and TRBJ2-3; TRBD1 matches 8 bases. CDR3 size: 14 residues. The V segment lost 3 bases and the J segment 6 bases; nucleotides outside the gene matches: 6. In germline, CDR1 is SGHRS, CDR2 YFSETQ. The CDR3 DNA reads TGCGCCAGCAGCTCGGACAGGGCAGCGGATACGCAGTATTTT. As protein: CASSSDRAADTQYF.

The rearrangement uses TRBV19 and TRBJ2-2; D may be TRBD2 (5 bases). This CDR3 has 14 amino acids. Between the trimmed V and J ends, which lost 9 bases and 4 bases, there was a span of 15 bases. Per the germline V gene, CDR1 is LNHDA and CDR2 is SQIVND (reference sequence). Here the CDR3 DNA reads TGTGCCAGCAATGCGTACGCGGGCACCGGGGAGCTGTTTTTT. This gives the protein CASNAYAGTGELFF.

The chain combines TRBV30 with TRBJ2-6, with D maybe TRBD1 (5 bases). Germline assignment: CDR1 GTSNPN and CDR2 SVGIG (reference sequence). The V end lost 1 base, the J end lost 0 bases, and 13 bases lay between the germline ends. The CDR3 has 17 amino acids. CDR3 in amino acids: CAWSASGASSGANVLTF. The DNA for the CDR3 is TGTGCCTGGAGTGCCTCTGGGGCTAGCTCTGGGGCCAACGTCCTGACTTTC.

CDR3 sequence reads: CASSLGQNSGNTIYF. CDR3 in DNA: TGCGCCAGCAGCTTGGGACAGAACTCTGGAAACACCATATATTTT. V usage is TRBV5-1 and J usage is TRBJ1-3; tentatively, D is TRBD1 (5 bases). Germline CDR1 and CDR2: SGHRS and YFSETQ. Trimming stripped 0 bases from V and 0 bases from J, with 7 bases between. This CDR3 has 15 amino acids. The variable domain in full, completed from reference TRBV5-1 and TRBJ1-3, reads KAGVTQTPRYLIKTRGQQVTLSCSPISGHRSVSWYQQTPGQGLQFLFEYFSETQRNKGNFPGRFSGRQFSNSRSEMNVSTLELGDSALYLCASSLGQNSGNTIYFGEGSWLTVV.

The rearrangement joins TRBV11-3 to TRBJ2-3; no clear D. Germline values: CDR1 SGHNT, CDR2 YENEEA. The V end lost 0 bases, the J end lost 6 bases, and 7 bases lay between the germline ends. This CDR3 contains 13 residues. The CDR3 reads CASSLDLVDTQYF. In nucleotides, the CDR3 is TGTGCCAGCAGCTTAGATCTGGTGGATACGCAGTATTTT.

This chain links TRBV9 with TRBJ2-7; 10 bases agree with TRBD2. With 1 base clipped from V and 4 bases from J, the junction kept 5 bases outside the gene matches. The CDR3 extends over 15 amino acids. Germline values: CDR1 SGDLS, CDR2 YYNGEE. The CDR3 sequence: CASSVLAGESYEQYF. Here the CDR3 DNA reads TGTGCCAGCAGCGTACTAGCGGGAGAGTCATACGAGCAGTACTTC.

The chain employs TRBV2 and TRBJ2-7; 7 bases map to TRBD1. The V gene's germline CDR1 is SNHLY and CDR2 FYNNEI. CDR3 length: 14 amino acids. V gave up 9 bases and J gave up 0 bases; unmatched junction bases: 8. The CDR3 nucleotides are TGTGCCAGTTCCGGGACAGTAGACTCCTACGAGCAGTACTTC. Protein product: CASSGTVDSYEQYF.

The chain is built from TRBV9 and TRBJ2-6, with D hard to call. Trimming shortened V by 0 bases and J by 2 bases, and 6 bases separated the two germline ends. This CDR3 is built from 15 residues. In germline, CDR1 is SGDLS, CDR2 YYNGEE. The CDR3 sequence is CASSVVGTGANVLTF. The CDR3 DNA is TGTGCCAGCAGCGTAGTGGGAACTGGGGCCAACGTCCTGACTTTC. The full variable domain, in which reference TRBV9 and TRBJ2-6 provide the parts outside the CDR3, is DSGVTQTPKHLITATGQRVTLRCSPRSGDLSVYWYQQSLDQGLQFLIQYYNGEERAKGNILERFSAQQFPDLHSELNLSSLELGDSALYFCASSVVGTGANVLTFGAGSRLTVL.